These 2 T cell receptor beta chains share one sample of origin, sequenced in a study of T cells in Graves' hyperthyroidism and ophthalmopathy. Regions amplified from RNA transcripts were the TCR beta CDR3 regions. HTBI primers were the set used in a first-round RT-PCR of the TCR CDR3. Each CDR3 protein gets one entry after TCRdb re-called the multiplex PCR reads with MiXCR. The sample shows around 360,000 distinct CDR3 sequences, nearly 15% of them seen only once. The source material was blood. All receptors come from a woman in her sixties or seventies with Graves' ophthalmopathy.

This clonotype came up many times. This chain connects TRBV12-3 or TRBV12-4 to TRBJ1-5; 8 positions match TRBD1. The CDR3 has 15 residues. With 5 bases clipped from V and 2 bases from J, the junction kept 5 bases outside the gene matches. The CDR3 region is CASSPRGQGNQPQHF. CDR3 nucleotide sequence: TGTGCCAGCAGTCCCCGGGGACAGGGCAATCAGCCCCAGCATTTT.

This clonotype was seen repeatedly, ten times or more. V usage is TRBV11-2 and J usage is TRBJ1-2; D is perhaps TRBD1 (6 bases). The CDR3 runs 15 residues. Germline-derived CDR1 and CDR2 are SGHAT and FQNNGV. The ends were cut back, 5 bases at V and 5 bases at J, with 18 bases in the middle. The CDR3 spells CASSPGGGRGYGYTF. The DNA for the CDR3 is TGTGCCAGCAGCCCGGGGGGGGGGCGCGGGTATGGCTACACCTTC. The variable domain in full, with the rest retrieved from reference TRBV11-2 and TRBJ1-2, is EAGVAQSPRYKIIEKRQSVAFWCNPISGHATLYWYQQILGQGPKLLIQFQNNGVVDDSQLPKDRFSAERLKGVDSTLKIQPAKLEDSAVYLCASSPGGGRGYGYTFGSGTRLTVV.